The clone carrying this TCR beta chain was counted between two and nine times. 5'RACE template switching added a universal primer site and UMIs to TCR cDNA. One entry per CDR3 protein results from TCRdb running MiXCR on the 5' RACE reads. The table has under 550,000 distinct CDR3 sequences, 20% to 25% seen once. This sample was taken from a study of T cells after yellow fever vaccination. CDR3 length: 16 amino acids. Per germline, CDR1 MNHEY and CDR2 SMNVEV (reference sequence). The V end lost 5 bases, the J end lost 0 bases, and 16 bases lay between the germline ends. The chain couples TRBV27 to TRBJ1-1; no definite D call. The sample here was PBMCs, taken roughly 20 days after the first yellow fever vaccination. This TCR came from a man aged 18 to 30 who received the YFV17D yellow fever vaccine. The CDR3 protein is CASSPLAAEMNTEAFF. The CDR3 region has the DNA TGTGCCAGCAGTCCCTTAGCGGCAGAAATGAACACTGAAGCTTTCTTT.